Below are 29 T cell receptor beta chains sequenced from a single sample in a study of blood T cell repertoires in COVID-19. Only in-frame clones appear in the TCRdb table, and some are missing; sequencing was by immunoSEQ multiplex PCR. Among about 220,000 clones, 82% were seen once, and the ten largest hold 5.2%. Sequencing was done on a sample of peripheral blood. The receptors here all came from a woman in her sixties or seventies with COVID-19, enrolled during active disease.

V usage is TRBV16 and J usage is TRBJ1-6; 10 positions match TRBD1. CDR3 length: 16 amino acids. Germline trimming cut 7 bases from V and 9 bases from J; bases unmatched to any gene: 12. The V gene's germline CDR1 is KGHSY and CDR2 FQNENV. The CDR3 bases are TGTGCCAGCACCCAGAGAGAGACAGGGGGCCGTTCACCCCTCCACTTT. Its translation is CASTQRETGGRSPLHF.

A few counts support this clone. The rearrangement joins TRBV5-1 to TRBJ2-2; TRBD1 matches at 7 bases. J was trimmed by 4 bases and V by 0 bases; bases with no gene match: 9. The CDR3 consists of 17 residues. Germline values: CDR1 SGHRS, CDR2 YFSETQ. The CDR3: CASSLVQGEGGTGELFF. The CDR3 DNA is TGCGCCAGCAGCTTGGTCCAGGGGGAAGGGGGCACCGGGGAGCTGTTTTTT.

The chain is built from TRBV24-1 and TRBJ2-7; TRBD1 aligns across 9 bases. The CDR3 is made up of 14 amino acids. J lost 5 bases, V lost 5 bases, and 6 bases had no gene match. Germline CDR1 and CDR2: KGHDR and SFDVKD. The CDR3 nucleotides read TGTGCCACCAGTGCCTCCGACAGGGGGAACGAGCAGTACTTC. This sequence encodes CATSASDRGNEQYF.

This rearrangement joins TRBV5-1 to TRBJ1-5; D possibly corresponds to TRBD1 (6 bases). Germline-derived CDR1 and CDR2 are SGHRS and YFSETQ. V lost 0 bases to trimming and J lost 4 bases, with 11 bases between them. The length of the CDR3 is 15 residues. The CDR3 is CASSLDRERNQPQHF. Here the CDR3 DNA reads TGCGCCAGCAGCTTGGACAGGGAACGAAATCAGCCCCAGCATTTT.

The chain joins TRBV5-1 to TRBJ1-2, with D possibly TRBD1 on 6 matching bases. Between the trimmed V and J ends, which lost 2 bases and 7 bases, there was a span of 21 bases. The V gene's germline CDR1 is SGHRS and CDR2 YFSETQ. CDR3 length: 16 residues. The DNA for the CDR3 is TGCGCCAGCAGCTTCAACTACGGGGGGCCTGGGAGTGGCTACACCTTC. Translated, it gives CASSFNYGGPGSGYTF. Drawing the rest from reference TRBV5-1 and TRBJ1-2, the complete variable domain is KAGVTQTPRYLIKTRGQQVTLSCSPISGHRSVSWYQQTPGQGLQFLFEYFSETQRNKGNFPGRFSGRQFSNSRSEMNVSTLELGDSALYLCASSFNYGGPGSGYTFGSGTRLTVV.

The chain has TRBV10-3 and TRBJ1-2; TRBD1 matches at 7 bases. The V gene end was trimmed by 3 bases and the J gene end by 0 bases; junction bases not matched to a gene: 16. The CDR3 totals 19 residues. Germline CDR1 ENHRY, CDR2 SYGVKD. The CDR3 here is CAISDSRGGQDSSNYGYTF. In DNA form, the CDR3 reads TGTGCCATCAGTGACTCCCGTGGAGGACAGGACTCATCTAACTATGGCTACACCTTC.

The sample holds a few counts of this clone. The chain has TRBV27 and TRBJ2-2; TRBD1 agrees at 7 bases. Per the germline V gene, CDR1 is MNHEY and CDR2 is SMNVEV (reference sequence). The CDR3 is 14 residues long. V shed 6 bases and J 4 bases; nucleotides not matched to a gene: 5. CDR3 bases: TGTGCCAGCAGAAGGGACAGAGCCACCGGGGAGCTGTTTTTT. Encoded protein: CASRRDRATGELFF.

This chain links TRBV9 with TRBJ1-6; 7 bases line up with TRBD1. Germline V gene sequence: CDR1 SGDLS, CDR2 YYNGEE. V lost 2 bases, J lost 6 bases, and 8 bases stayed unmatched. The CDR3 sequence is 16 residues long. Here the CDR3 DNA reads TGTGCCAGCAGCGTTGGGGTCGGGACAGCTAATTCACCCCTCCACTTT. Translation: CASSVGVGTANSPLHF.

Remarks on this clone: Other DNA sequences of this sample code for an identical CDR3. The chain couples TRBV5-1 to TRBJ2-2, with 9 nucleotides matching TRBD1. The germline gives CDR1 SGHRS, CDR2 YFSETQ. The junction had 7 bases not matched to a gene; V was cut back by 5 bases and J by 5 bases. CDR3 length: 15 residues. CDR3 residues: CASSLTGGGTGELFF. Here the CDR3 DNA reads TGCGCCAGCAGTCTTACAGGGGGCGGAACCGGGGAGCTGTTTTTT.

This clone was seen just once. The chain links TRBV5-1 to TRBJ1-6; no firm D call. The CDR3 is 18 residues long. Trimming took 0 bases from V and 2 from J, leaving 15 bases between them. Germline values: CDR1 SGHRS, CDR2 YFSETQ. This CDR3 is CASSLGTRRQPYNSPLHF. CDR3 nucleotides: TGCGCCAGCAGCTTGGGTACCAGGCGTCAGCCCTATAATTCACCCCTCCACTTT.

The chain is built from TRBV5-6 and TRBJ2-3, with TRBD1 matching over 7 bases. Looked up from germline, CDR1 is SGHDT and CDR2 is YYEEEE. V gave up 1 base and J gave up 4 bases; unmatched junction bases: 3. This CDR3 is built from 14 residues. This CDR3 reads CASSLRQGADTQYF. The DNA of the CDR3 is TGTGCCAGCAGCTTGAGGCAGGGGGCAGATACGCAGTATTTT.

J is TRBJ1-1 and V is TRBV18; 8 bases fit TRBD1. Trimming at V came to 3 bases and at J to 8 bases, leaving 11 bases not matched to a gene. The CDR3 covers 15 residues. CDR1 is KGHSH and CDR2 is LQKENI in the germline V gene. The CDR3: CASSPTGTGALEAFF. The DNA of the CDR3 is TGTGCCAGCTCACCTACCGGGACAGGCGCTTTAGAAGCTTTCTTT.

This chain links TRBV18 with TRBJ2-1; 7 bases are a match to TRBD2. V lost 2 bases and J lost 0; bases outside the gene matches: 7. Germline values: CDR1 KGHSH, CDR2 LQKENI. CDR3 length equals 17 residues. CDR3 loop: CASSPTPGGSSYNEQFF. CDR3 nucleotides: TGTGCCAGCTCACCAACACCCGGCGGGAGCTCCTACAATGAGCAGTTCTTC.

This clone was counted a few times. This chain joins TRBV15 and TRBJ2-5, with 10 positions matching TRBD1. The CDR3 loop spans 16 amino acids. V shed 5 bases, J shed 5 bases, and the junction held 11 bases outside the gene matches. CDR1 and CDR2 from the germline V gene are LNHNV and YYDKDF (reference sequence). CDR3 protein: CATSRGQGVRGETQYF. For the CDR3, the DNA is TGTGCCACCAGCCGAGGACAGGGGGTGAGAGGGGAGACCCAGTACTTC. Together with reference TRBV15 and TRBJ2-5, the CDR3 gives the full variable domain: DAMVIQNPRYQVTQFGKPVTLSCSQTLNHNVMYWYQQKSSQAPKLLFHYYDKDFNNEADTPDNFQSRRPNTSFCFLDIRSPGLGDTAMYLCATSRGQGVRGETQYFGPGTRLLVL.

The J gene is TRBJ1-1, the V gene TRBV2; possibly TRBD1 for D (6 bases). The CDR3 has 13 amino acids. The V end was cut by 8 bases, the J end by 2 bases, with 12 bases between. Per the germline V gene, CDR1 is SNHLY and CDR2 is FYNNEI. This chain's CDR3 is CASDRLPNTEAFF. The CDR3 DNA reads as TGTGCCAGCGACAGGCTACCCAACACTGAAGCTTTCTTT.

The rearrangement links TRBV15 to TRBJ2-7, with D possibly being TRBD2 (5 bases). Trimming removed 3 bases from V and 3 bases from J, with 15 bases in between. In germline, CDR1 is LNHNV, CDR2 YYDKDF (reference sequence). The CDR3 is made up of 15 amino acids. DNA of the CDR3: TGTGCCACCAGCAGTAGATACGGGATTAACTACGAGCAGTACTTC. It encodes CATSSRYGINYEQYF.

For the CDR3, the DNA is TGTGCCAGCAGCTTGGCGTATCGGGACACCGGGGAGCTGTTTTTT. Its protein is CASSLAYRDTGELFF. This chain uses TRBV5-8 with TRBJ2-2; D remains unclear. V lost 0 bases to trimming and J lost 3 bases, with 9 bases between them. Germline V lookup: CDR1 SGHTS, CDR2 YDEGEE. There are 15 residues in the CDR3.

In regard to this clone: Other DNA sequences in the sample encode the same CDR3. J is TRBJ1-1 and V is TRBV6-5; 9 bases are a match to TRBD1. Germline CDR1 MNHEY, CDR2 SVGAGI. V trimming: 0 bases; J trimming: 5 bases; junction bases outside the gene matches: 4. This CDR3 comprises 15 residues. The CDR3 DNA sequence: TGTGCCAGCAGTTACTCCAACAGGGGGCAGACTGAAGCTTTCTTT. Translating it yields CASSYSNRGQTEAFF.

This clone was detected once. V is TRBV20-1 and J is TRBJ1-2; TRBD1 aligns across 7 bases. Germline CDR1 reads DFQATT; CDR2 reads SNEGSKA (reference sequence). The length of the CDR3 is 11 residues. CDR3 loop: CGGYRGGGYTF. The CDR3 DNA sequence: TGCGGTGGGTACAGGGGAGGTGGCTACACCTTC.

This clone was detected only a few times. This chain uses TRBV28 with TRBJ2-7, with D perhaps TRBD2 (7 bases). Germline V gene sequence: CDR1 MDHEN, CDR2 SYDVKM. The CDR3 length is 19 residues. V lost 2 bases and J lost 4, with 27 bases in between. CDR3 DNA: TGTGCCAGCAGTTTACCCAAGGTGTTTGGGGGGGCGATAGGTTACGAGCAGTACTTC. This translates into CASSLPKVFGGAIGYEQYF.

Of note for this clone: Other nucleotide sequences in the sample specify the same CDR3. The chain carries TRBV6-5 and TRBJ2-1, with D tentatively TRBD1 (6 bases). Germline V CDR1 and CDR2: MNHEY, SVGAGI. V dropped 2 bases and J dropped 7 bases, with 6 bases sitting between them. The CDR3 has 12 amino acids. Here the CDR3 DNA reads TGTGCCAGCAGTTACAGGGGGAATGAGCAGTTCTTC. Amino acids: CASSYRGNEQFF.

V is TRBV4-2 and J is TRBJ2-3, with TRBD2 matching 8 bases. Germline trimming cut 8 bases from V and 3 bases from J; bases unmatched to any gene: 7. The CDR3 is made up of 14 amino acids. Per germline, CDR1 LGHNA and CDR2 YNFKEQ. DNA for the CDR3: TGTGCCAGCCAGAGCGGGAGTAGTACAGATACGCAGTATTTT. Amino acid sequence: CASQSGSSTDTQYF.

The V call is TRBV9, the J call TRBJ1-5; D uncertain. The CDR3 totals 13 residues. V lost 7 bases to trimming and J lost 4 bases, with 12 bases between them. Per germline, CDR1 SGDLS and CDR2 YYNGEE. The DNA for the CDR3 is TGTGCCAGCGGGAAGGCGGGAAATCAGCCCCAGCATTTT. Residues: CASGKAGNQPQHF.

This clone was detected only a few times. Other DNA sequences in the sample encode the same CDR3. For the CDR3, the DNA is TGTGCCAGCAGTCCAGGGACTAGCGGCTACAATGAGCAGTTCTTC. It encodes CASSPGTSGYNEQFF. This chain uses TRBV27 with TRBJ2-1; 11 nucleotides agree with TRBD2. The trim removed 5 bases at V and 3 bases at J, leaving 3 bases unmatched. The CDR3 extends over 15 amino acids. Per the germline V gene, CDR1 is MNHEY and CDR2 is SMNVEV (reference sequence).

The chain links TRBV24-1 to TRBJ2-5; D is ambiguous. This CDR3 has 12 amino acids. CDR1 is KGHDR, CDR2 SFDVKD, per germline. The ends were cut back, 1 base at V and 5 bases at J, with 4 bases in the middle. For the CDR3, the DNA is TGTGCCACCAGTGATTTCGGGGAGACCCAGTACTTC. It translates to CATSDFGETQYF.

The chain couples TRBV7-3 to TRBJ2-1; D is perhaps TRBD2 (5 bases). This CDR3 is 14 amino acids long. Germline-derived CDR1 and CDR2 are SGHTA and FQGTGA. Trimming took 1 base from V and 10 from J, leaving 14 bases between them. The CDR3 DNA reads as TGTGCCAGCAGCTTAAGCCGCCTAGCTGGCGAGCAGTTCTTC. Amino acids: CASSLSRLAGEQFF.

The chain carries TRBV5-6 and TRBJ1-6; possible D gene TRBD1, 5 bases. The length of the CDR3 is 15 residues. V was pared by 4 bases and J by 3 bases, with 11 bases between. Germline CDR1 is SGHDT and CDR2 is YYEEEE. This CDR3 is CASSLRVFYNSPLHF. CDR3 bases: TGTGCCAGCAGCCTCAGGGTTTTCTATAATTCACCCCTCCACTTT.

The chain combines TRBV7-2 with TRBJ2-3; 10 positions agree with TRBD2. This CDR3 has 16 amino acids. From germline, CDR1 is SGHTA and CDR2 FQGNSA. V was clipped by 3 bases and J by 2 bases; unmatched bases: 5. As DNA, the CDR3 is TGTGCCAGCAGCTTGGGGGGACTAGCGTCCACAGATACGCAGTATTTT. It translates to CASSLGGLASTDTQYF.

The genes are TRBV2 and TRBJ1-2; 8 bases agree with TRBD1. The CDR3 contains 17 residues. V shed 2 bases, J shed 0 bases, and the junction held 8 bases outside the gene matches. Germline CDR1 reads SNHLY; CDR2 reads FYNNEI. The CDR3 loop reads CASSEPGTGGPNYGYTF. As DNA, the CDR3 is TGTGCCAGCAGTGAACCCGGGACAGGAGGGCCTAACTATGGCTACACCTTC.